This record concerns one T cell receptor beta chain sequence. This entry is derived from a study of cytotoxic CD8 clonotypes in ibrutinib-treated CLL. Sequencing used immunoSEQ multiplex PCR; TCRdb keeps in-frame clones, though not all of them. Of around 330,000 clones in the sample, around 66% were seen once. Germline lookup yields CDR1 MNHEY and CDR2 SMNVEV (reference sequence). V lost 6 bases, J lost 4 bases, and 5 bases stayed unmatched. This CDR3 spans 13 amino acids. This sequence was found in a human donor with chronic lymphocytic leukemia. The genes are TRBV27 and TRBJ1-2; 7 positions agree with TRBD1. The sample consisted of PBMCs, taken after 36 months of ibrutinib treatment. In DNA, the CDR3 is TGTGCCAGCAGATCGGCAGGGGGCTATGGCTACACCTTC. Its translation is CASRSAGGYGYTF.